The entry that follows covers one T cell receptor (beta chain) sequence. Its antigen is still unknown. The donors were healthy bone marrow donors. Trimming removed 0 bases from V and 4 bases from J, with 6 bases in between. Per the germline V gene, CDR1 is SGHAT and CDR2 is FQNNGV. The CDR3 is made up of 13 amino acids. This entry is derived from a study of cytomegalovirus exposure and HLA in healthy donors. Both 60 Vbeta primers and 13 Jbeta primers went into the PCR. Sequencing was performed with immunoSEQ multiplex PCR; in TCRdb, only in-frame clones are kept and a portion is missing. The sample lists about 76,000 clones; approximately 72% were seen once. Study results and limitations: With later analysis, a missense DCLRE1C variant became linked to TCR beta V- and J-gene trimming. Several top significant clusters appeared, in a later analysis, to be linked to common viral pathogens.

This clonotype was obtained from a woman in her forties in good health and CMV-seropositive. Material: PBMCs. The chain is built from TRBV11-2 and TRBJ2-5; D unresolved. The CDR3 nucleotides read TGTGCCAGCAGCTTAGATCGGAGAGAGACCCAGTACTTC. This codes for CASSLDRRETQYF.